This T cell receptor (beta chain) was obtained from a study of cytomegalovirus exposure and HLA in healthy donors. This CDR3 comprises 13 residues. The V segment lost 8 bases and the J segment 9 bases; nucleotides outside the gene matches: 8. Germline assignment: CDR1 SNHLY and CDR2 FYNNEI. PCR amplification relied on 60 Vbeta primers (plus 13 Jbeta primers). Here immunoSEQ multiplex PCR was the method, and the copy in TCRdb shows in-frame clones only, minus some. The sample includes roughly 140,000 clones, under 90% of them seen just once. This chain links TRBV2 with TRBJ2-1; 9 bases are a match to TRBD2. The source material was PBMCs. This receptor was identified in a male donor in good health and CMV-seronegative. The CDR3 spells CASQEREAGEQFF. The CDR3 DNA sequence: TGTGCCAGCCAGGAGCGGGAGGCTGGTGAGCAGTTCTTC.